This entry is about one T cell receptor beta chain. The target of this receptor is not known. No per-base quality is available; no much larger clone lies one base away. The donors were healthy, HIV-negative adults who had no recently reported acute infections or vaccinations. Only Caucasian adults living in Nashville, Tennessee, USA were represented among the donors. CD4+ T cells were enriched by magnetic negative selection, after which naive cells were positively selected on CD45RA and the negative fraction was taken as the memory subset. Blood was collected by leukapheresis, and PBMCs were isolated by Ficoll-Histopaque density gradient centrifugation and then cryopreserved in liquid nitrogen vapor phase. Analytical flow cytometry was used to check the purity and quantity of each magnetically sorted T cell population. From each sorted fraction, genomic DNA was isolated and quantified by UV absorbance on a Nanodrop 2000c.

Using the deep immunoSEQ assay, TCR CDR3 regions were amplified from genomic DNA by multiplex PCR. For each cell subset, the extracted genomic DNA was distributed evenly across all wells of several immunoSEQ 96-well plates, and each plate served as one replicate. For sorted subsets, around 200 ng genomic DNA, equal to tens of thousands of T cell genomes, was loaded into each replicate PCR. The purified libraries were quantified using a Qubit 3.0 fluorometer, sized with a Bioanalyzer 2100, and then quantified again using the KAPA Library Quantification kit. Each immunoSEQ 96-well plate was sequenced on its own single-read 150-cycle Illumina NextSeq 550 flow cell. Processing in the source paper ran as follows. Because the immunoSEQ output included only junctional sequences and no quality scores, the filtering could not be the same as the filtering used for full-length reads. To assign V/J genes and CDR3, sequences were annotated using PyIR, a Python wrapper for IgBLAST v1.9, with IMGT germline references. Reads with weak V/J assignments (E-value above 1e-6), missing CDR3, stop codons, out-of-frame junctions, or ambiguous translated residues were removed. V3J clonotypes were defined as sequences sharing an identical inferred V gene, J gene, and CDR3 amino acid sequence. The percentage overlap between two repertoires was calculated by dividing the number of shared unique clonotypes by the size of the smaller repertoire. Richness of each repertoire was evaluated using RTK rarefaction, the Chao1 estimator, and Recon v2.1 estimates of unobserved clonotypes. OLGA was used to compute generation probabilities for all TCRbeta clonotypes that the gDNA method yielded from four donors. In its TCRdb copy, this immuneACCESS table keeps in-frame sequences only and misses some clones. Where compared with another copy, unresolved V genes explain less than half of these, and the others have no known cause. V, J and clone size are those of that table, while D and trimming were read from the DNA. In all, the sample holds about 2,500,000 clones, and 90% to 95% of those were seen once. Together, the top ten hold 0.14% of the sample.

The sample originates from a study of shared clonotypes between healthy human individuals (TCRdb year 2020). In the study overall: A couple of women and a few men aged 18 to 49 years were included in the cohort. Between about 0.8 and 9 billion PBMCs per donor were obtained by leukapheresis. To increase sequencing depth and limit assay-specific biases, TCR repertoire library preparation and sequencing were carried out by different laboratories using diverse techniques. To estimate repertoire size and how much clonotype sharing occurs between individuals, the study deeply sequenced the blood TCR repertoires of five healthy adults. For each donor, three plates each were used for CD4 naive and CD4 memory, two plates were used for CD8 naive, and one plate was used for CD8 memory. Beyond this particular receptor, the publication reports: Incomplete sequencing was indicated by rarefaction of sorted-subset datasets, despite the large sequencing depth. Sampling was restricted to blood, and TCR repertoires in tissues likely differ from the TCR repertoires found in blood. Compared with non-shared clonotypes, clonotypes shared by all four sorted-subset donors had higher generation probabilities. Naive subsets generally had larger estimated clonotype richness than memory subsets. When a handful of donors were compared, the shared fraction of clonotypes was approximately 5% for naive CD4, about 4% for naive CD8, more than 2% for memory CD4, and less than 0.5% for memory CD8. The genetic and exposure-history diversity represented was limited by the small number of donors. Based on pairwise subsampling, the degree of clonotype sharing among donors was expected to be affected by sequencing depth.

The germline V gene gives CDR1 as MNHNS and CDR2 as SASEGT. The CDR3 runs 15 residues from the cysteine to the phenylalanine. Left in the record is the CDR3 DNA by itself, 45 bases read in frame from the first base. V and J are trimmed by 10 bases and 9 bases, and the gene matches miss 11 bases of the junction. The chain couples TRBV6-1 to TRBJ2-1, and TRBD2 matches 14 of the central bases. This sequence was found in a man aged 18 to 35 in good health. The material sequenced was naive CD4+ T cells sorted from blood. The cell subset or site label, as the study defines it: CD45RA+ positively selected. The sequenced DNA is TGTGCCACTCCGCCGGGACTAGCGGGAGCGGGTGAGCAGTTCTTC. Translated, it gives CATPPGLAGAGEQFF.